Below, 31 T cell receptor beta chains from the same sample are listed, as sequenced in a study of blood T cell repertoires in COVID-19. The method was immunoSEQ multiplex PCR; TCRdb's version includes in-frame clones alone and lacks a portion of them. This sample carries around 180,000 clones, 86% of them seen once, and the ten largest clones take around 9%. Sequencing was performed on PBMCs or T cells enriched from blood (not recorded which). The receptor set was obtained from a woman younger than 45 who had recovered from COVID-19.

This chain connects TRBV3-1 (or the pseudogene TRBV3-2) to TRBJ2-3, with D maybe TRBD2 (5 bases). CDR3 length: 17 residues. The germline gives CDR1 LGHDT, CDR2 YNNKEL (reference sequence). Trimming removed 1 base at V and 2 bases at J, with 16 bases between. The CDR3 DNA sequence: TGTGCCAGCAGCCAAGGAATTTCTAGGAGGATCACAGATACGCAGTATTTT. Its translation is CASSQGISRRITDTQYF.

V usage is TRBV21-1 and J usage is TRBJ1-5; the table calls TRBD1, which could not be checked here. TRBV21-1 is marked as a pseudogene. This CDR3 has 13 residues. The CDR3 is CASSKDRAQPQHF. In nucleotides, the CDR3 is TGTGCCAGCAGCAAGGACAGGGCTCAGCCCCAGCATTTT.

This clone was counted a single time. The chain recombines TRBV29-1 with TRBJ2-1; 10 nucleotides line up with TRBD2. The V gene's germline CDR1 is SQVTM and CDR2 ANQGSEA. The CDR3 is 15 residues long. Trimming removed 4 bases from V and 10 bases from J; junction bases left unmatched: 13. The CDR3 loop reads CSVGSASGRRGEQFF. As DNA, the CDR3 is TGCAGCGTTGGGTCGGCTAGCGGGAGAAGAGGGGAGCAGTTCTTC.

On this clone: A junction boundary mismatches the germline segment, possibly from a read error. The chain carries TRBV19 and TRBJ2-1, with 12 bases identical to TRBD2. The CDR3 loop spans 14 amino acids. Germline V gene data show CDR1 as LNHDA and CDR2 as SQIVND (reference sequence). The CDR3 spells CATLQPGRTSGAIF. CDR3 nucleotides: TGTGCCACCCTTCAGCCAGGAAGGACTAGCGGGGCAATCTTC.

This chain uses TRBV4-1 with TRBJ1-5; TRBD1 is a possible D gene (5 bases). Germline assignment: CDR1 MGHRA and CDR2 YSYEKL. V gave up 0 bases and J gave up 2 bases, with 11 bases separating them. This CDR3 is 16 amino acids long. The CDR3 coding sequence is TGCGCCAGCAGCCAAGACGGGGGATTCGGCAATCAGCCCCAGCATTTT. Translation: CASSQDGGFGNQPQHF.

This chain links TRBV29-1 with TRBJ2-3; 10 nucleotides align to TRBD2. Germline CDR1 reads SQVTM; CDR2 reads ANQGSEA. V lost 4 bases and J lost 4; bases outside the gene matches: 5. The CDR3 has 14 amino acids. The CDR3 sequence: CSVAIAGGPDTQYF. The CDR3 nucleotides are TGCAGCGTTGCAATAGCGGGAGGTCCAGATACGCAGTATTTT.

The V gene is TRBV7-2, the J gene TRBJ1-3; D is unclear. Trimming removed 1 base from V and 3 bases from J, with 4 bases in between. CDR1 and CDR2 from the germline V gene are SGHTA and FQGNSA. The CDR3 contains 13 residues. In DNA, the CDR3 is TGTGCCAGCAGCTTAGATCATGGAAACACCATATATTTT. Translated: CASSLDHGNTIYF.

This clone was observed once. This chain connects TRBV6-6 to TRBJ2-7, with TRBD2 matching 10 bases. The V gene end was trimmed by 5 bases and the J gene end by 0 bases; junction bases not matched to a gene: 10. Germline V lookup: CDR1 MNHNY, CDR2 SVGAGI (reference sequence). The CDR3 is 17 amino acids. Here the CDR3 reads CASSPRKRGGSSYEQYF. The CDR3 DNA is TGTGCCAGCAGTCCCAGAAAGCGGGGGGGGAGCTCCTACGAGCAGTACTTC.

The chain couples TRBV15 to TRBJ1-5, with D uncertain. CDR3 length equals 12 residues. CDR1 and CDR2 from the germline V gene are LNHNV and YYDKDF (reference sequence). V shed 2 bases and J shed 7 bases, with 6 bases lying between them. The CDR3: CATSRILQPQHF. CDR3 sequence (DNA): TGTGCCACCAGCAGAATTCTCCAGCCCCAGCATTTT.

V usage is TRBV3-1 (or the pseudogene TRBV3-2) and J usage is TRBJ2-3, with D unclear. There are 10 residues in the CDR3. Germline V gives CDR1 LGHDT, CDR2 YNNKEL (reference sequence). The V gene lost 8 bases and the J gene lost 4 bases, with 4 bases spanning the gap. DNA for the CDR3: TGTGCCAGCGGGCCAGATACGCAGTATTTT. Translating it yields CASGPDTQYF.

CDR3 nucleotide sequence: TGTGCCAGCAGTGTTCAGCAGGGGCCGTACTTC. Translated: CASSVQQGPYF. The V call is TRBV2, the J call TRBJ2-7; maybe TRBD1 (6 bases). V dropped 4 bases and J dropped 12 bases, with 13 bases sitting between them. Germline V CDR1 and CDR2: SNHLY, FYNNEI. This CDR3 is 11 amino acids long.

This chain uses TRBV24-1 with TRBJ2-2, with 11 bases lining up with TRBD2. This CDR3 region has 17 residues. Germline CDR1 is KGHDR and CDR2 is SFDVKD. With V trimmed by 7 bases and J by 6 bases, 12 bases remained unmatched. The CDR3 DNA follows: TGTGCCACCAGGCCCGACCCCGGGACTAGCGGCTCCGGGGAGCTGTTTTTT. Translated: CATRPDPGTSGSGELFF.

This clone was seen only a few times. This sequence joins TRBV27 and TRBJ2-7; 10 nucleotides agree with TRBD2. The CDR3 has 15 amino acids. Trimming at V came to 6 bases and at J to 0 bases, leaving 5 bases not matched to a gene. Germline V CDR1 and CDR2: MNHEY, SMNVEV (reference sequence). CDR3 in amino acids: CASRPTSGNSYEQYF. The CDR3 DNA reads TGTGCCAGCAGGCCAACTAGCGGGAACTCCTACGAGCAGTACTTC.

The CDR3: CASSQLPTLNEKLFF. CDR3 bases: TGTGCCAGCAGCCAACTACCGACTCTAAATGAAAAACTGTTTTTT. The genes are TRBV3-1 (or the pseudogene TRBV3-2) and TRBJ1-4; D not certain. This CDR3 comprises 15 residues. Trimming shortened V by 2 bases and J by 5 bases, and 12 bases separated the two germline ends. Germline CDR1 is LGHDT and CDR2 is YNNKEL (reference sequence).

J is TRBJ2-7 and V is TRBV28; D perhaps matches TRBD2 (6 bases). V lost 5 bases to trimming and J lost 2 bases, with 16 bases between them. Germline V gives CDR1 MDHEN, CDR2 SYDVKM. The CDR3 covers 15 residues. The CDR3 reads CASSEAAAGAYEQYF. The CDR3 DNA sequence: TGTGCCAGCAGTGAGGCCGCAGCGGGCGCCTACGAGCAGTACTTC.

In this sample, this clone turned up once. J is TRBJ2-5 and V is TRBV15; 7 positions agree with TRBD1. V gave up 5 bases and J gave up 5 bases; unmatched junction bases: 14. CDR3 size: 16 residues. The V gene's germline CDR1 is LNHNV and CDR2 YYDKDF (reference sequence). The CDR3 nucleotides read TGTGCCACCAGCCGTGAAAAGGGGGCAGGCGGGGAGACCCAGTACTTC. Its protein is CATSREKGAGGETQYF.

The J gene is TRBJ2-1, the V gene TRBV29-1; maybe TRBD1 (6 bases). The V and J ends lost 3 bases and 4 bases respectively, with 16 bases between them. The CDR3 is made up of 15 amino acids. CDR1 is SQVTM, CDR2 ANQGSEA, per germline. CDR3 coding DNA: TGCAGCGTTGAGGCGCGCGAAACAGGGTACAATGAGCAGTTCTTC. The encoded protein is CSVEARETGYNEQFF.

The chain uses TRBV7-8 and TRBJ2-1; 9 bases match TRBD2. From germline, CDR1 is SGHVS and CDR2 FQNEAQ. This CDR3 has 15 residues. The V gene end was trimmed by 5 bases and the J gene end by 7 bases; junction bases not matched to a gene: 9. The chain's CDR3 is CASSPLAGVGNEQFF. The CDR3 nucleotides read TGTGCCAGCAGCCCCTTAGCGGGAGTGGGAAATGAGCAGTTCTTC.

This sequence joins TRBV11-2 and TRBJ2-2, with 7 bases that match TRBD1. This CDR3 is built from 15 residues. V trimming: 3 bases; J trimming: 2 bases; junction bases outside the gene matches: 3. Germline V gene lookup returns CDR1 SGHAT and CDR2 FQNNGV. CDR3 coding DNA: TGTGCCAGCAGCTTGAGACAGGGCAACACCGGGGAGCTGTTTTTT. It yields the protein CASSLRQGNTGELFF.

The chain combines TRBV4-2 with TRBJ1-1, with TRBD1 matching 8 bases. CDR1 is LGHNA and CDR2 is YNFKEQ in the germline V gene. The CDR3 sequence is 18 residues long. The V and J ends lost 0 bases and 0 bases, in that order; junction bases with no gene match: 9. The CDR3 DNA is TGTGCCAGCAGCCAAGACACAGGGGGGCTCCACATGAACACTGAAGCTTTCTTT. Protein product: CASSQDTGGLHMNTEAFF.

The chain carries TRBV29-1 and TRBJ2-1, with 7 bases lining up with TRBD2. Trimming removed 4 bases from V and 1 base from J; junction bases left unmatched: 4. The germline CDR1 and CDR2 sequences are SQVTM and ANQGSEA. This CDR3 is built from 14 residues. CDR3 protein: CSVAAGVSYNEQFF. The CDR3, as DNA: TGCAGCGTTGCGGCGGGAGTTTCCTACAATGAGCAGTTCTTC.

The chain combines TRBV18 with TRBJ2-5; possibly TRBD2 for D (5 bases). V dropped 3 bases and J dropped 2 bases, with 13 bases sitting between them. The CDR3 is 15 amino acids. Looked up from germline, CDR1 is KGHSH and CDR2 is LQKENI. The CDR3 here is CASSPRDRAQETQYF. CDR3 nucleotides: TGTGCCAGCTCACCTCGGGATAGAGCTCAAGAGACCCAGTACTTC.

The chain's CDR3 is CASSIRTSGKETQYF. For the CDR3, the DNA is TGTGCCAGTAGTATTCGGACTAGCGGGAAAGAGACCCAGTACTTC. The genes are TRBV19 and TRBJ2-5; 12 bases are shared with TRBD2. J gave up 3 bases and V 3 bases, and 2 bases lay outside the gene matches. CDR1 and CDR2 from the germline V gene are LNHDA and SQIVND (reference sequence). The CDR3 covers 15 residues.

Remarks on this clone: Other nucleotide sequences in the sample specify the same CDR3. The chain couples TRBV5-1 to TRBJ2-1; 13 bases are a match to TRBD2. V was pared by 5 bases and J by 5 bases, with 4 bases of the junction left unmatched. CDR3 size: 15 residues. CDR1 and CDR2 (germline): SGHRS, YFSETQ. CDR3 nucleotide sequence: TGCGCCAGCAGTTTCGGACTAGCGGGAGACAATGAGCAGTTCTTC. Translating it yields CASSFGLAGDNEQFF.

The V call is TRBV19, the J call TRBJ1-5, with 7 bases lining up with TRBD1. With 3 bases clipped from V and 7 bases from J, the junction kept 9 bases outside the gene matches. The CDR3 has 15 residues. Germline CDR1 and CDR2: LNHDA and SQIVND (reference sequence). CDR3 bases: TGTGCCAGTAGTATCCAGAGGGGGCAAGGCCAGCCCCAGCATTTT. This codes for CASSIQRGQGQPQHF.

CDR3 in amino acids: CASSHVTSGTGEQYF. The CDR3 DNA follows: TGTGCCAGCAGCCATGTAACTAGCGGGACTGGAGAGCAGTACTTC. The J gene is TRBJ2-7, the V gene TRBV5-8, with 10 positions matching TRBD2. Per the germline V gene, CDR1 is SGHTS and CDR2 is YDEGEE. The CDR3 has 15 amino acids. Trimming removed 4 bases from V and 7 bases from J; junction bases left unmatched: 11.

J is TRBJ2-7 and V is TRBV24-1; the match to TRBD2 covers 9 bases. V was pared by 5 bases and J by 6 bases, with 16 bases of the junction left unmatched. The CDR3 has 17 amino acids. Germline V CDR1 and CDR2: KGHDR, SFDVKD. CDR3 amino acids: CATSGWIAGDWTGEQYF. The CDR3 DNA follows: TGTGCCACCAGTGGTTGGATAGCGGGAGATTGGACTGGCGAGCAGTACTTC.

This clone turned up a few times. The J gene is TRBJ1-1, the V gene TRBV25-1, with 7 bases lining up with TRBD1. CDR1 is MGHDK, CDR2 SYGVNS, per germline. The CDR3 loop spans 17 amino acids. Germline trimming cut 3 bases from V and 6 bases from J; bases unmatched to any gene: 16. CDR3 region: CASSESRDSSSIPEAFF. As DNA, the CDR3 is TGTGCCAGCAGTGAGTCACGGGACAGTTCTTCAATCCCTGAAGCTTTCTTT.

The V and J genes are TRBV28 and TRBJ2-2; D unclear. Germline V lookup: CDR1 MDHEN, CDR2 SYDVKM. Trimming pared 7 bases from V and 0 bases from J, leaving 15 bases between. The CDR3 extends over 16 amino acids. The CDR3 is CASTEHQAPNTGELFF. CDR3 nucleotide sequence: TGTGCCAGCACCGAACACCAGGCTCCGAACACCGGGGAGCTGTTTTTT.

The chain combines TRBV20-1 with TRBJ1-2, with 7 bases matching TRBD1. The CDR3 extends over 14 amino acids. Looked up from germline, CDR1 is DFQATT and CDR2 is SNEGSKA (reference sequence). Trimming took 3 bases from V and 7 from J; bases not matched to a gene: 11. In DNA, the CDR3 is TGCAGTGCTAGTCGAGCCGGGACAGAAAGTGGCTACACCTTC. Translating gives CSASRAGTESGYTF.

The gene calls are TRBV9 and TRBJ2-5; 11 bases match TRBD2. Germline CDR1 SGDLS, CDR2 YYNGEE. The CDR3 contains 15 residues. V lost 4 bases to trimming and J lost 5 bases; unmatched junction nucleotides: 7. CDR3 coding DNA: TGTGCCAGCAGCACCGTAGCGGGAGGGTCCGAGACCCAGTACTTC. Translating gives CASSTVAGGSETQYF. The complete variable domain, with remaining parts taken from reference TRBV9 and TRBJ2-5, reads DSGVTQTPKHLITATGQRVTLRCSPRSGDLSVYWYQQSLDQGLQFLIQYYNGEERAKGNILERFSAQQFPDLHSELNLSSLELGDSALYFCASSTVAGGSETQYFGPGTRLLVL.